A selection of T cell receptor beta chains follows, all from one sample in a study of blood T cell repertoires in COVID-19. Measured with immunoSEQ multiplex PCR; TCRdb has only the in-frame clones, and not every one. The sample lists around 40,000 clones, 85% to 90% occurring once. Material: peripheral blood. These receptors originate from a middle-aged man with COVID-19, enrolled during active disease. The CDR3 runs from the conserved cysteine through the conserved F or W. The D gene is left open where the match is weak. The size field is filled for only some rows; it gives once, few, many or a size class.

TRBJ1-4 | TRBV6-5 | 11 | . | . | TGTGCCAGCAAAGAGAATGAAAAACTGTTTTTT | CASKENEKLFF
TRBJ2-3 | TRBV13 | 17 | TRBD2 | once | TGTGCCAGCAGCTTAATGGCTAGCGGTTCGACCACAGATACGCAGTATTTT | CASSLMASGSTTDTQYF
TRBJ1-1 | TRBV4-1 | 17 | . | . | TGCGCCAGCAGCCAAGTGTTGAGGCGTCGCATGAACACTGAAGCTTTCTTT | CASSQVLRRRMNTEAFF
TRBJ1-4 | TRBV4-1 | 14 | . | . | TGCGCCAGCAGCCATACCCAGGCTAATGAAAAACTGTTTTTT | CASSHTQANEKLFF
TRBJ2-5 | TRBV15 | 14 | . | . | TGTGCCACCAGCTCCGTTGGCGAGGGAGAGACCCAGTACTTC | CATSSVGEGETQYF
TRBJ2-5 | TRBV7-7 | 14 | . | once | TGTGCCAGCAGCAGAGATCGGGGGAGCGAGACCCAGTACTTC | CASSRDRGSETQYF
TRBJ2-5 | TRBV9 | 15 | TRBD1 | . | TGTGCCAGCAGCGTAGGGCAGGGGGCTGGGGAGACCCAGTACTTC | CASSVGQGAGETQYF
TRBJ2-3 | TRBV5-1 | 17 | TRBD2 | once | TGCGCCAGCAGCTTGGTGGGGCTAGCGGGAGTTTCAGATACGCAGTATTTT | CASSLVGLAGVSDTQYF
TRBJ1-1 | TRBV30 | 11 | . | once | TGTGCCTGCGCTTTTAGCACTGAAGCTTTCTTT | CACAFSTEAFF
TRBJ1-6 | TRBV21-1 | 14 | . | . | TGTGCCAGCAGCGGCCAAGACAGGGGTTCACCCCTCCACTTT | CASSGQDRGSPLHF
TRBJ1-1 | TRBV2 | 23 | . | . | TGTGCCAGCAGCGAACTCCCCTGGCGGAATAATCACCCGGAGACGGGGAGGGTGACTGAAGCTTTCTTT | CASSELPWRNNHPETGRVTEAFF
TRBJ2-7 | TRBV5-1 | 15 | . | . | TGCGCCAGCGAACCTGTAGGGCAGGGGACGAGCGAGCAGTACTTC | CASEPVGQGTSEQYF
TRBJ2-7 | TRBV20-1 | 14 | . | . | TGCAGTGCTAGTCAAGGGGATGCCTCCTACGAGCAGTACTTC | CSASQGDASYEQYF
TRBJ1-1 | TRBV4-1 | 16 | . | . | TGCGCCAGCAGCCATTATGGGGGGGCGGTCGGGGCTGAAGCTTTCTTT | CASSHYGGAVGAEAFF
TRBJ2-7 | TRBV30 | 14 | TRBD2 | . | TGTGCCTGGAGTGTACTAGCGGGAAGGTCCGAGCAGTACTTC | CAWSVLAGRSEQYF
TRBJ1-2 | TRBV28 | 12 | . | . | TGTGCCAGCAGTCCAGACACCTATGGCTACACCTTC | CASSPDTYGYTF
TRBJ1-4 | TRBV5-4 | 15 | . | . | TGTGCCAGCAGCTCTGATCAGGGGACTAATGAAAAACTGTTTTTT | CASSSDQGTNEKLFF
TRBJ1-2 | TRBV29-1 | 12 | . | . | TGCAGCGTTGATTTGGCCATCTATGGCTACACCTTC | CSVDLAIYGYTF
TRBJ1-4 | TRBV27 | 14 | . | . | TGTGCCAGCAGTTTCGCCACAGGGCGTCAAAAACTGTTTTTT | CASSFATGRQKLFF
TRBJ2-7 | TRBV3-1/TRBV3-2 | 13 | . | . | TGTGCCAGCAGCCAAGCGGGAGTCCTCGAGCAGTACTTC | CASSQAGVLEQYF
TRBJ2-1 | TRBV24-1 | 17 | TRBD2 | . | TGTGCCACCAGTGATTCGTCAAGCGGGAGAGGATCCGATGAGCAGTTCTTC | CATSDSSSGRGSDEQFF
TRBJ1-5 | TRBV5-1 | 15 | TRBD1 | . | TGCGCCAGCAGCTTGGACGGACAGGGTAAGCAGCCCCAGCATTTT | CASSLDGQGKQPQHF
TRBJ1-5 | TRBV19 | 14 | . | . | TGTGCCAGTAGTTTCAGGGAAACCAATCAGCCCCAGCATTTT | CASSFRETNQPQHF
TRBJ2-3 | TRBV19 | 16 | TRBD2 | . | TGTGCCAGTAGTACGAGCTACGGGGGGGCAACAGATACGCAGTATTTT | CASSTSYGGATDTQYF